The 10 T cell receptor beta chains in this list originate from one sample, sequenced in a study of spatial heterogeneity in lung cancer. Study conclusions and caveats: Intratumoral expanded alpha and beta TCR counts were found to track tumor mutation counts.

A single record per CDR3 protein comes from TCRdb applying MiXCR to the 5' RACE reads. This sample has 4,800 or so distinct CDR3 sequences, with 9.5% to 15% found just once. These receptors lack a known antigen. This sample's time point: sample taken at primary tumor resection. Sequencing used lung tumor tissue, obtained at surgery. These receptors came from a male donor with early-stage non-small cell lung cancer.

Within the sample, this clonotype is medium-sized (0.01 to 0.1%). Since the library was made to target alpha chains, this beta chain is a stray read and its abundance is not meaningful. This chain uses TRBV28 with TRBJ2-3; the D is unclear. The germline CDR1 and CDR2 sequences are MDHEN and SYDVKM. The V and J ends lost 6 bases and 2 bases respectively, with 12 bases between them. This CDR3 has 14 residues. The CDR3 region has the DNA TGTGCCAGCAGGCCGGAATGGGTCACAGATACGCAGTATTTT. Translated: CASRPEWVTDTQYF.

This clonotype has ten or more counts. Because this beta chain is a stray read in a library intended to capture alpha chains, its abundance should not be given much weight. The chain is built from TRBV28 and TRBJ2-3; TRBD2 aligns across 8 bases. This CDR3 comprises 16 residues. J was trimmed by 3 bases and V by 3 bases; bases with no gene match: 8. Germline CDR1 reads MDHEN; CDR2 reads SYDVKM. CDR3 coding DNA: TGTGCCAGCAGTTTGGGTAGCGGGATTGGAACAGATACGCAGTATTTT. Its protein is CASSLGSGIGTDTQYF. Full variable domain (outside the CDR3, taken from reference TRBV28 and TRBJ2-3): DVKVTQSSRYLVKRTGEKVFLECVQDMDHENMFWYRQDPGLGLRLIYFSYDVKMKEKGDIPEGYSVSREKKERFSLILESASTNQTSMYLCASSLGSGIGTDTQYFGPGTRLTVL.

There are many counts of this clonotype. Because the library targeted alpha chains, this beta chain is an off-target read whose size means little. The chain recombines TRBV12-3 or TRBV12-4 with TRBJ2-1; 13 bases match TRBD2. The CDR3 extends over 15 amino acids. V lost 6 bases and J lost 7; bases outside the gene matches: 6. The CDR3 region is CASRELAGGRNEQFF. The CDR3 nucleotides read TGTGCCAGCAGGGAACTAGCGGGAGGGCGAAATGAGCAGTTCTTC.

This clonotype was counted many times. This beta chain appears as a stray read in a library generated for alpha chains; its size is not informative. The chain employs TRBV28 and TRBJ1-5; tentative D call: TRBD1 (5 bases). This CDR3 is 13 amino acids long. The V end lost 7 bases, the J end lost 11 bases, and 18 bases lay between the germline ends. Germline CDR1 and CDR2: MDHEN and SYDVKM. The CDR3 protein is CASTTGGFRSQHF. The CDR3 DNA reads as TGTGCCAGCACCACCGGGGGGTTCAGGTCCCAGCATTTT.

This clonotype was seen repeatedly, ten times or more. The library was designed around alpha chains, so this beta chain is a stray read whose abundance carries little weight. The V call is TRBV3-2, the J call TRBJ2-3; whether TRBD2, the table's D call, matches the DNA was not checked. TRBV3-2 is flagged as a pseudogene. The CDR3 is made up of 18 amino acids. CDR3 sequence: CASSQVQREWISTDTQYF. The CDR3 DNA follows: TGTGCCAGCAGCCAAGTACAGCGGGAGTGGATCAGCACAGATACGCAGTATTTT.

In its sample, this clonotype is medium-sized (0.01 to 0.1%). Being off target in a library aimed at alpha chains, this beta chain has a size of little meaning. The chain combines TRBV10-3 with TRBJ2-2; the D gene could be TRBD1 or TRBD2 (5 bases each). This CDR3 has 18 amino acids. Deletions cut 5 bases from V and 2 bases from J, with 21 bases between. The V gene's germline CDR1 is ENHRY and CDR2 SYGVKD. Here the CDR3 DNA reads TGTGCCATCAGTCCTACTACCCCGGGACGGGGAAACACCGGGGAGCTGTTTTTT. Encoded protein: CAISPTTPGRGNTGELFF.

Within the sample, this clonotype is medium-sized. As an off-target read in a library built for alpha chains, this beta chain has a frequency of little significance. For the CDR3, the DNA is TGTGCCAGCAGCTTAACGATGGCAGGGGGATCTGGGGCCAACGTCCTGACTTTC. This encodes CASSLTMAGGSGANVLTF. The chain carries TRBV7-8 and TRBJ2-6; 7 bases agree with TRBD1. The CDR3 has 18 residues. Germline CDR1 reads SGHVS; CDR2 reads FQNEAQ. The V gene end was trimmed by 2 bases and the J gene end by 1 base; junction bases not matched to a gene: 8.

This clonotype is medium-sized by share. This beta chain is an off-target read within a library intended for alpha chains, so its frequency means little. CDR3 amino acids: CASWTRECRVSSYEQYF. The CDR3 DNA reads as TGCGCCAGCTGGACTAGAGAGTGTCGGGTCAGTTCCTACGAGCAGTACTTC. The chain couples TRBV23-1 to TRBJ2-7; 7 bases fit TRBD2. TRBV23-1 is flagged as an ORF with uncertain function. After removal of 8 bases from V and 1 base from J, the junction contained 17 bases not matched to a gene. The CDR3 is 17 amino acids.

By its share, this clonotype is medium-sized (0.01 to 0.1%). The size of this beta chain means little, since it is a stray read in a library made for alpha chains. The rearrangement joins TRBV20-1 to TRBJ2-3; 8 bases map to TRBD2. V lost 5 bases and J lost 4; bases outside the gene matches: 8. CDR3 size: 14 residues. Germline assignment: CDR1 DFQATT and CDR2 SNEGSKA (reference sequence). CDR3: CSASGGGGSDTQYF. The CDR3 DNA follows: TGCAGTGCTTCCGGTGGCGGGGGGTCAGATACGCAGTATTTT.

This clonotype was seen many times. The size of this beta chain means little, since it is a stray read in a library made for alpha chains. The chain has TRBV20-1 and TRBJ2-1; D remains unclear. Trimming pared 5 bases from V and 5 bases from J, leaving 19 bases between. There are 15 residues in the CDR3. Germline CDR1 is DFQATT and CDR2 is SNEGSKA (reference sequence). Here the CDR3 DNA reads TGCAGTGCTCCCCCCTTAGGGCAGTCTGACAATGAGCAGTTCTTC. Translation gives CSAPPLGQSDNEQFF.